These 12 T cell receptor beta chains were all obtained from the same sample, sequenced in a study of blood T cell repertoires in COVID-19. Repertoires were generated with immunoSEQ multiplex PCR, while TCRdb's copy carries only in-frame clones and drops some. Found here are 35,000 to 45,000 clones, roughly 90% of them singletons; the top ten hold around 7%. Sequences were obtained from peripheral blood. These TCRs come from a human donor in a cohort sampled during active COVID-19.

The CDR3 reads CASSDSDSVGVAFF. The CDR3 bases are TGTGCCAGCAGTGACTCGGACTCGGTGGGAGTAGCTTTCTTT. J is TRBJ1-1 and V is TRBV6-4; unclear D gene. CDR3 length: 14 residues. CDR1 is MRHNA and CDR2 is SNTAGT in the germline V gene. V gave up 0 bases and J gave up 10 bases, with 15 bases separating them.

This chain connects TRBV2 to TRBJ2-1, with 12 positions matching TRBD2. The ends lost 8 bases at V and 5 bases at J; junction bases unmatched: 1. From germline, CDR1 is SNHLY and CDR2 FYNNEI. This CDR3 has 13 amino acids. The CDR3 bases are TGTGCCAGCCGGACTAGCGGGAACAATGAGCAGTTCTTC. This codes for CASRTSGNNEQFF. The whole variable domain, remainder taken from reference TRBV2 and TRBJ2-1, is EPEVTQTPSHQVTQMGQEVILRCVPISNHLYFYWYRQILGQKVEFLVSFYNNEISEKSEIFDDQFSVERPDGSNFTLKIRSTKLEDSAMYFCASRTSGNNEQFFGPGTRLTVL.

J is TRBJ2-3 and V is TRBV27; 7 nucleotides agree with TRBD2. The CDR3 has 12 amino acids. The V segment lost 2 bases and the J segment 8 bases; nucleotides outside the gene matches: 1. Germline V gives CDR1 MNHEY, CDR2 SMNVEV (reference sequence). The CDR3 loop is CASSLRGGTQYF. DNA of the CDR3: TGTGCCAGCAGTTTACGCGGGGGTACGCAGTATTTT.

CDR3 protein: CASSITGTAQEQYF. The CDR3 DNA reads TGTGCCAGTAGTATAACCGGGACAGCCCAGGAGCAGTACTTC. This chain uses TRBV19 with TRBJ2-7; the match to TRBD1 covers 7 bases. Germline CDR1 reads LNHDA; CDR2 reads SQIVND (reference sequence). Trimming took 2 bases from V and 7 from J; bases not matched to a gene: 8. The length of the CDR3 is 14 residues.

This rearrangement joins TRBV5-5 to TRBJ1-1; D perhaps matches TRBD1 (5 bases). This CDR3 region has 15 residues. CDR1 and CDR2 (germline): SGHKS, YYEKEE (reference sequence). Trimming left V 4 bases short and J 0 bases short, with 13 bases between. This CDR3 reads CASSMGLNMNTEAFF. The CDR3 DNA follows: TGTGCCAGCAGCATGGGACTGAACATGAACACTGAAGCTTTCTTT.

The V and J genes are TRBV7-3 and TRBJ1-4; D is undetermined. Germline V gene data show CDR1 as SGHTA and CDR2 as FQGTGA. The CDR3 contains 12 residues. The V gene lost 2 bases and the J gene lost 8 bases, with 6 bases spanning the gap. This CDR3 is CASSLLAEKLFF. CDR3 DNA sequence: TGTGCCAGCAGCTTACTGGCAGAAAAACTGTTTTTT.

This clone qualifies as medium-sized. The J gene is TRBJ1-6, the V gene TRBV19; no definite D call. Germline V gene lookup returns CDR1 LNHDA and CDR2 SQIVND (reference sequence). Trimming pared 3 bases from V and 0 bases from J, leaving 6 bases between. The CDR3 totals 15 residues. The CDR3 region has the DNA TGTGCCAGTAGTATCGCGAGCTCCTATAATTCACCCCTCCACTTT. As protein: CASSIASSYNSPLHF.

The chain combines TRBV7-9 with TRBJ2-3, with 8 bases fitting TRBD1. The CDR3 covers 18 residues. J gave up 3 bases and V 5 bases, and 16 bases lay outside the gene matches. CDR1 and CDR2 from the germline V gene are SEHNR and FQNEAQ (reference sequence). The DNA for the CDR3 is TGTGCCAGCAGCCTAACCAGGGGGCTGAATGCTTGGACAGATACGCAGTATTTT. Encoded protein: CASSLTRGLNAWTDTQYF.

CDR3 nucleotides: TGTGCCAGCAGTCGCGCTGGGAGAGAGACCCAGTACTTC. Translated, it gives CASSRAGRETQYF. J is TRBJ2-5 and V is TRBV6-5, with D maybe TRBD2 (5 bases). The CDR3 is made up of 13 amino acids. CDR1 MNHEY and CDR2 SVGAGI come from the germline V gene. V gave up 5 bases and J gave up 4 bases, with 11 bases separating them.

V is TRBV5-4 and J is TRBJ1-3; the D gene is possibly TRBD1 (5 bases). The V end was cut by 0 bases, the J end by 8 bases, with 9 bases between. Per germline, CDR1 SGHNT and CDR2 YYREEE (reference sequence). This CDR3 has 13 amino acids. The CDR3 nucleotides read TGTGCCAGCAGCTTGGACAGGAGCGACACCATATATTTT. Translated, it gives CASSLDRSDTIYF.

This clone was detected only a few times. The rearrangement uses TRBV6-5 and TRBJ2-7; TRBD1 matches at 10 bases. The germline CDR1 and CDR2 sequences are MNHEY and SVGAGI. This CDR3 spans 14 amino acids. The V and J ends lost 5 bases and 4 bases, in that order; junction bases with no gene match: 5. The DNA of the CDR3 is TGTGCCAGCAGTCGGACAGGGGGTGGTTACGAGCAGTACTTC. Translated, it gives CASSRTGGGYEQYF.

The chain employs TRBV19 and TRBJ1-3, with D unclear. V was trimmed by 2 bases and J by 0 bases, leaving 11 bases between them. Germline V lookup: CDR1 LNHDA, CDR2 SQIVND (reference sequence). There are 16 residues in the CDR3. CDR3 residues: CASSIQALGSGNTIYF. The CDR3 bases are TGTGCCAGTAGTATACAAGCGTTAGGCTCTGGAAACACCATATATTTT.